This TCR beta chain stems from a study of early T cells in non-severe SARS-CoV-2 infection. Overall study: The chains were unpaired, and the sequenced material was bulk RNA from unsorted whole blood. The study's findings and limits: VDJdb matching favored anti-spike CD8 responses, missing private and CD4 specificities.

Molecules of cDNA were individually given unique molecular identifiers that were attached to them. TCRdb re-analysed the 5' RACE reads in MiXCR, keeping a single row per CDR3 protein. The data show approximately 100,000 distinct CDR3 sequences, around 15% seen once. Germline CDR1 SNHLY, CDR2 FYNNEI. Unmatched junction bases numbered 4, after V lost 6 bases and J lost 2 bases. This CDR3 region has 16 residues. In regard to this clonotype: Antigen specificity is unknown.

Sequencing was carried out using whole blood. The receptor was isolated from an adult who was a healthcare worker with PCR-confirmed SARS-CoV-2 infection or an uninfected control (not recorded which). This chain uses TRBV2 with TRBJ2-2, with 12 bases identical to TRBD2. The CDR3 reads CASSRTSGENTGELFF. The CDR3 DNA reads as TGTGCCAGCAGCAGGACTAGCGGGGAAAACACCGGGGAGCTGTTTTTT.